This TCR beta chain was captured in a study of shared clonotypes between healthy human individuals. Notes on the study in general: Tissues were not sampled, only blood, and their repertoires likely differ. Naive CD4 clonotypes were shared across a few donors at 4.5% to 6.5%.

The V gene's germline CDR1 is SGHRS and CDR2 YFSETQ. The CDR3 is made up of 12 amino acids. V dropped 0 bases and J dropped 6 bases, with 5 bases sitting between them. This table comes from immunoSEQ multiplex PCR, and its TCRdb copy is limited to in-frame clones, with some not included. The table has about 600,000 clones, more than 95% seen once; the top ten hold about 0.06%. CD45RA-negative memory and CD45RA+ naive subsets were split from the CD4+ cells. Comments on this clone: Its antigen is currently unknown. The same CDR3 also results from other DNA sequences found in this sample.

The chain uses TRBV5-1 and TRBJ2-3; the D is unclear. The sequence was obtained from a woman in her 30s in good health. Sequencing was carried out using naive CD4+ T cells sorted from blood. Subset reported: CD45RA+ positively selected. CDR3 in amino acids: CASSLESDTQYF. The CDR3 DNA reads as TGCGCCAGCAGCTTGGAATCGGATACGCAGTATTTT.